These 21 T cell receptor beta chains were all obtained from the same sample, sequenced in a study of CD8 T cells in Susac syndrome. An amount of RNA that ranged from roughly 0.45 to 1 ug was reverse transcribed with random hexamers. TCRdb analysed the immunoSEQ multiplex PCR reads with MiXCR anew, one entry per CDR3 protein. The profile shows some 130,000 distinct CDR3 sequences, around 86% of them singletons. Sequenced input: CD8+ T cells from PBMCs. These receptor sequences come from a human donor with multiple sclerosis.

This rearrangement joins TRBV7-9 to TRBJ2-3; maybe TRBD1 (5 bases). CDR1 is SEHNR and CDR2 is FQNEAQ in the germline V gene (reference sequence). The V end lost 6 bases, the J end lost 0 bases, and 10 bases lay between the germline ends. The CDR3 consists of 14 residues. Written as DNA, the CDR3 is TGTGCCAGCAGGCGACAGACTAGCACAGATACGCAGTATTTT. Amino acids: CASRRQTSTDTQYF. Full variable domain (rest looked up from reference TRBV7-9 and TRBJ2-3): DTGVSQNPRHKITKRGQNVTFRCDPISEHNRLYWYRQTLGQGPEFLTYFQNEAQLEKSRLLSDRFSAERPKGSFSTLEIQRTEQGDSAMYLCASRRQTSTDTQYFGPGTRLTVL.

The table lists this clonotype with a few counts. This sequence joins TRBV6-1 and TRBJ2-7; 7 bases match TRBD2. CDR1 MNHNS and CDR2 SASEGT come from the germline V gene. The CDR3 contains 12 residues. The junction had 5 bases not matched to a gene; V was cut back by 8 bases and J by 4 bases. CDR3 in amino acids: CASREDPYEQYV. For the CDR3, the DNA is TGTGCCAGCCGGGAGGATCCTTACGAGCAGTACGTC.

This chain uses TRBV5-1 with TRBJ1-1; perhaps TRBD1 as D (5 bases). The CDR3 runs 15 residues. Germline CDR1 is SGHRS and CDR2 is YFSETQ. The V and J ends lost 4 bases and 3 bases respectively, with 16 bases between them. In DNA, the CDR3 is TGCGCCAGCAGCCCGGCGGCAGGGTGGGACACTGAAGCTTTCTTT. Translation gives CASSPAAGWDTEAFF. The variable domain in full, completed from reference TRBV5-1 and TRBJ1-1, reads KAGVTQTPRYLIKTRGQQVTLSCSPISGHRSVSWYQQTPGQGLQFLFEYFSETQRNKGNFPGRFSGRQFSNSRSEMNVSTLELGDSALYLCASSPAAGWDTEAFFGQGTRLTVV.

The CDR3 DNA sequence: TGTGCCTGGAGTGACGGGGGGAGCGACCATGAAAAACTGTTTTTT. Translating gives CAWSDGGSDHEKLFF. This chain links TRBV30 with TRBJ1-4; D is possibly TRBD1 (5 bases). Germline V gene data show CDR1 as GTSNPN and CDR2 as SVGIG (reference sequence). This CDR3 is 15 amino acids long. Trimming took 1 base from V and 6 from J, leaving 15 bases between them.

The chain joins TRBV5-1 to TRBJ2-1; the D gene is possibly TRBD1 (5 bases). This CDR3 is 18 amino acids long. The V gene lost 0 bases and the J gene lost 1 base, with 17 bases spanning the gap. The germline CDR1 and CDR2 sequences are SGHRS and YFSETQ. CDR3: CASSLGMGQPRSYNEQFF. CDR3 bases: TGCGCCAGCAGCTTGGGAATGGGGCAGCCCCGATCCTACAATGAGCAGTTCTTC.

V and J are TRBV7-9 and TRBJ2-7; 8 bases line up with TRBD1. CDR1 SEHNR and CDR2 FQNEAQ come from the germline V gene (reference sequence). The CDR3 is 14 amino acids. The V and J ends lost 5 bases and 4 bases, in that order; junction bases with no gene match: 7. This chain's CDR3 is CASSPRDRTYEQYF. In DNA, the CDR3 is TGTGCCAGCAGCCCCCGGGACAGGACATACGAGCAGTACTTC.

V gene TRBV12-3 or TRBV12-4 combines with J gene TRBJ2-3; 9 bases line up with TRBD2. J gave up 5 bases and V 7 bases, and 16 bases lay outside the gene matches. The CDR3 is 17 amino acids. The CDR3 DNA reads as TGTGCCAGCACCATTAGTTCCGGCGGGGGGGCGGTAGATACGCAGTATTTT. It translates to CASTISSGGGAVDTQYF.

The chain is built from TRBV6-1 and TRBJ2-5, with 7 bases aligning to TRBD1. CDR1 and CDR2 from the germline V gene are MNHNS and SASEGT. The trim removed 2 bases at V and 5 bases at J, leaving 14 bases unmatched. CDR3 length: 17 residues. CDR3 coding DNA: TGTGCCAGCAGTGAACCGGGACAGCCTTTAACTGGGGAGACCCAGTACTTC. Its protein product is CASSEPGQPLTGETQYF.

The DNA for the CDR3 is TGTGCCGCCGGGAGGGGCGAGACTGAAGCTTTCTTT. This gives the protein CAAGRGETEAFF. This rearrangement joins TRBV13 to TRBJ1-1, with D maybe TRBD1 (5 bases). The V gene lost 11 bases and the J gene lost 5 bases, with 15 bases spanning the gap. The CDR3 is 12 amino acids. The V gene's germline CDR1 is PRHDT and CDR2 FYEKMQ (reference sequence).

In its sample, this clonotype was seen a few times. This chain connects TRBV4-1 to TRBJ2-1; 8 bases are a match to TRBD2. After removal of 1 base from V and 6 bases from J, the junction contained 8 bases not matched to a gene. The CDR3 extends over 16 amino acids. CDR1 is MGHRA, CDR2 YSYEKL, per germline. The CDR3 here is CASSQVGTSFFNEQFF. CDR3 DNA sequence: TGCGCCAGCAGCCAAGTCGGGACTAGTTTCTTCAATGAGCAGTTCTTC.

The chain uses TRBV11-2 and TRBJ2-7; 9 nucleotides align to TRBD2. This CDR3 has 16 residues. V dropped 0 bases and J dropped 1; count of bases not matched to a gene: 4. Germline CDR1 SGHAT, CDR2 FQNNGV. CDR3 sequence: CASSLDRLAGSYEQYV. DNA of the CDR3: TGTGCCAGCAGCTTAGATCGTCTAGCGGGATCCTACGAGCAGTACGTC.

The CDR3 loop reads CASQGSGNTIYF. For the CDR3, the DNA is TGTGCCAGTCAGGGCTCTGGAAACACCATATATTTT. The genes are TRBV19 and TRBJ1-3, with D tentatively TRBD1 (5 bases). This CDR3 is built from 12 residues. Germline V lookup: CDR1 LNHDA, CDR2 SQIVND (reference sequence). The V gene lost 8 bases and the J gene lost 0 bases, with 5 bases spanning the gap.

The chain has TRBV12-3 or TRBV12-4 and TRBJ2-2; TRBD1 agrees at 9 bases. The length of the CDR3 is 15 residues. The J segment lost 8 bases and the V segment lost 6 bases, leaving 10 bases of the junction unmatched. The DNA of the CDR3 is TGTGCCAGCAGCTACGGGACAGGGTCTCCTGGGGAGCTGTTTTTT. It yields the protein CASSYGTGSPGELFF.

This CDR3 is CASRSTGTDEQFF. CDR3 coding DNA: TGTGCCAGCAGGAGTACAGGGACCGATGAGCAGTTCTTC. J is TRBJ2-1 and V is TRBV7-9; D perhaps matches TRBD1 (6 bases). The CDR3 contains 13 residues. V lost 6 bases and J 8 bases, leaving 14 bases between the germline ends. Germline V gives CDR1 SEHNR, CDR2 FQNEAQ (reference sequence).

V and J are TRBV7-4 and TRBJ2-3, with 10 bases matching TRBD1. This CDR3 region has 16 residues. V gave up 5 bases and J gave up 10 bases; unmatched junction bases: 15. Germline V gives CDR1 SGHVT, CDR2 SQSDAQ. The CDR3 region has the DNA TGTGCCAGCAGCCCCCCCGGGACAGGGGTGGACGGGGCGCAGTATTTT. Amino acids: CASSPPGTGVDGAQYF.

This chain joins TRBV10-2 and TRBJ2-3, with D uncertain. Germline values: CDR1 WSHSY, CDR2 SAAADI. V was clipped by 9 bases and J by 0 bases, with 7 bases between them. The CDR3 has 12 residues. CDR3 sequence reads: CASQYSTDTQYF. The DNA for the CDR3 is TGCGCCAGTCAGTATAGCACAGATACGCAGTATTTT.

CDR3 amino acids: CASNLGMGPETQYF. The CDR3, as DNA: TGTGCCAGCAATTTGGGTATGGGGCCCGAGACCCAGTACTTC. The chain carries TRBV7-6 and TRBJ2-5; D may be TRBD1 (5 bases). The CDR3 covers 14 residues. Germline loops: CDR1 SGHVS, CDR2 FNYEAQ. Trimming took 7 bases from V and 5 from J, leaving 17 bases between them.

The chain joins TRBV2 to TRBJ2-1; maybe TRBD1 (6 bases). The CDR3 consists of 13 residues. The germline V gene has CDR1 SNHLY and CDR2 FYNNEI. V was cut by 6 bases and J by 10 bases, with 16 bases left in between. The CDR3 loop reads CASRRSSGVEQFF. The CDR3 DNA follows: TGTGCCAGCAGGAGATCGTCAGGGGTAGAGCAGTTCTTC. The full variable domain, completed using reference TRBV2 and TRBJ2-1, is EPEVTQTPSHQVTQMGQEVILRCVPISNHLYFYWYRQILGQKVEFLVSFYNNEISEKSEIFDDQFSVERPDGSNFTLKIRSTKLEDSAMYFCASRRSSGVEQFFGPGTRLTVL.

This chain links TRBV2 with TRBJ2-1, with D tentatively TRBD2 (6 bases). CDR1 is SNHLY, CDR2 FYNNEI, per germline. The CDR3 loop spans 13 amino acids. V was pared by 3 bases and J by 6 bases, with 9 bases between. The DNA for the CDR3 is TGTGCCAGCAGTGACGGACTACCCAATGAGCAGTTCTTC. Translation: CASSDGLPNEQFF.

V gene TRBV5-4 combines with J gene TRBJ1-3; D uncertain. This CDR3 contains 17 residues. The germline gives CDR1 SGHNT, CDR2 YYREEE (reference sequence). The ends were cut back, 1 base at V and 1 base at J, with 15 bases in the middle. The CDR3 DNA follows: TGTGCCAGCAGCTTGTTTCCCGCAACTGGGTCTGGAAACACCATATATTTT. This gives the protein CASSLFPATGSGNTIYF.

This chain joins TRBV27 and TRBJ2-7, with a possible D match to TRBD1 (6 bases). V gave up 4 bases and J gave up 3 bases, with 10 bases separating them. Looked up from germline, CDR1 is MNHEY and CDR2 is SMNVEV (reference sequence). The CDR3 totals 13 residues. The chain's CDR3 is CASSYRVDYEQYF. The CDR3 DNA sequence: TGTGCCAGCAGTTACAGGGTTGACTACGAGCAGTACTTC.